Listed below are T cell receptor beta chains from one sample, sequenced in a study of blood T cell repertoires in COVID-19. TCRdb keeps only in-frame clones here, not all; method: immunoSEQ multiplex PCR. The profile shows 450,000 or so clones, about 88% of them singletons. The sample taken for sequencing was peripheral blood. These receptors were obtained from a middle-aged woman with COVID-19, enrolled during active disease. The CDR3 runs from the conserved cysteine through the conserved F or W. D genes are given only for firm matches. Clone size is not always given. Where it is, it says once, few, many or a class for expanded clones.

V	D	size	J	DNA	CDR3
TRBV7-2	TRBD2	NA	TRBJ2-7	TGTGCCAGCAGCGTAGCGGGAGGGCCAAGCGAGCAGTACTTC	CASSVAGGPSEQYF
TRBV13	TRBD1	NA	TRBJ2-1	TGTGCCAGCAGCCGGACAGGCTACAATGAGCAGTTCTTC	CASSRTGYNEQFF
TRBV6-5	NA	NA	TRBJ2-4	TGTGCCAGCACGGGTGCCAAAAACATTCAGTACTTC	CASTGAKNIQYF
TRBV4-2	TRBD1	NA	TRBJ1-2	TGTGCCAGCAGCCCCCGGGACAGGGGGCGAATGGATGGCTACACCTTC	CASSPRDRGRMDGYTF
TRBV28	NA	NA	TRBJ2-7	TGTGCCAGCAACCCCGGGACACCCTACGAGCAGTACTTC	CASNPGTPYEQYF
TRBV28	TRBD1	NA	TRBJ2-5	TGTGCCAGCAGTTTAGCCGGGACAGGGCGCCGGGAGACCCAGTACTTC	CASSLAGTGRRETQYF
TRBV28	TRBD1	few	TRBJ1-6	TGTGCCAGCAGGTCAGGGGGGAGCTCCTATAATTCACCCCTCCACTTT	CASRSGGSSYNSPLHF
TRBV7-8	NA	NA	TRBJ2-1	TGTGCCAGCAGCTTCGGCATCAGAGGAGCGGAGGGTTCCTACAATGAGCAGTTCTTC	CASSFGIRGAEGSYNEQFF
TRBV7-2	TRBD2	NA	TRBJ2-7	TGTGCCAGCAGCTACACTAGCGGGGGATCCTACGAGCAGTACTTC	CASSYTSGGSYEQYF
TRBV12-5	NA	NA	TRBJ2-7	TGTGCTAGTGGTCACTCTGGGCTAGCTTACGAGCAGTACTTC	CASGHSGLAYEQYF
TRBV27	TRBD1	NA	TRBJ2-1	TGTGCCAGCCGTAAGGGACAGTTCTACAATGAGCAGTTCTTC	CASRKGQFYNEQFF
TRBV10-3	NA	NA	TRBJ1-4	TGTGCCATCAGTGAGCCGGGTGAAAAACTGTTTTTT	CAISEPGEKLFF
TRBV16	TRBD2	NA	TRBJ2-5	TGTGCCAGCAGCGTGTCGGGACTATCAGAGACCCAGTACTTC	CASSVSGLSETQYF
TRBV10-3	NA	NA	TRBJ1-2	TGTGCCATCAGTGAAGGAACGGGTGGCTATGGCTACACCTTC	CAISEGTGGYGYTF
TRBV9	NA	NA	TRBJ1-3	TGTGCCAGCAGCGTAGATGGGCAGGGCCCTGGAAACACCATATATTTT	CASSVDGQGPGNTIYF
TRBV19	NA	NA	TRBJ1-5	TGTGCCAGTAGGCGGACAGCATCTAATCAGCCCCAGCATTTT	CASRRTASNQPQHF
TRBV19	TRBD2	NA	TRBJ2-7	TGTGCCAGTAGTGGGCTAGCGGGAGGGCCGATCCTCCACGAGCAGTACTTC	CASSGLAGGPILHEQYF
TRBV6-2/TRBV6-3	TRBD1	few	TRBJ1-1	TGTGCCAGCAGTTTCGATGGACAGGGGCGATGGAACACTGAAGCTTTCTTT	CASSFDGQGRWNTEAFF
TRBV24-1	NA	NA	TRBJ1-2	TGTGCCACCAGCGGCACGGGGGGCTACACCTTC	CATSGTGGYTF
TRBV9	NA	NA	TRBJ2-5	TGTGCCAGCAGCGTAGGGGGGGAGTGGCAAGAGACCCAGTACTTC	CASSVGGEWQETQYF
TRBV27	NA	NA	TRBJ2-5	TGTGCCAGCAGTACCTTAGCGGTAGCTCCGGAGACCCAGTACTTC	CASSTLAVAPETQYF
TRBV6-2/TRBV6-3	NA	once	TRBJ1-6	TGTGCCAGCAATTATAAATTGACAGAACTGAATTCACCCCTCCACTTT	CASNYKLTELNSPLHF
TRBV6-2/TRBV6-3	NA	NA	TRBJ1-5	TGTGCCAGCAGTTACTCGAACGGCAGGGTTAGCAATCAGCCCCAGCATTTT	CASSYSNGRVSNQPQHF
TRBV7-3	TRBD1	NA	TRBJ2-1	TGTGCCAGCAGCTTTATACTGGACAGGGGGGGTAATGAGCAGTTCTTC	CASSFILDRGGNEQFF
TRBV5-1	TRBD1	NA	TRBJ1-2	TGCGCCAGCAGCCCCGGGACAGCTAACTATGGCTACACCTTC	CASSPGTANYGYTF
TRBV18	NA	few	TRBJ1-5	TGTGCCAGCTCACCAGGGGCGGGGGATCAGCCCCAGCATTTT	CASSPGAGDQPQHF
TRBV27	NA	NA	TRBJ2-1	TGTGCCAGCAGAAACGGTTGGCCGGGCAATGAGCAGTTCTTC	CASRNGWPGNEQFF
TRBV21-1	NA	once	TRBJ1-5	TGTGCCAGCAGCTCTCAGGGGGCGGTAAGCAATCAGCCCCAGCATTTT	CASSSQGAVSNQPQHF
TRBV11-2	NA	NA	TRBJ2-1	TGTGCCAGCAGCTTAGCGACAACAAGTGGCAATAAGCAGTTCTTC	CASSLATTSGNKQFF
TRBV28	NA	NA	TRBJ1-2	TGTGCCAGCAGCTCACTAAGCTCAGGGGAGTCCGGCTATGGCTACACCTTC	CASSSLSSGESGYGYTF
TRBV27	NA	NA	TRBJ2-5	TGTGCCAGCAGTTCGAGATCCCCTAGTCAAGAGACCCAGTACTTC	CASSSRSPSQETQYF
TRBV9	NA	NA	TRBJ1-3	TGTGCCAGCAGCGTACAGGCCCACTCTGGAAACACCATATATTTT	CASSVQAHSGNTIYF
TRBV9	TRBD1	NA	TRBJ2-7	TGTGCCAGCAGTCCAGGGACAGCCGAGCAGTACTTC	CASSPGTAEQYF
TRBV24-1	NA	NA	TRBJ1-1	TGTGCCACCAGTGATTTAATCCCCGGCAGGGATGTAGCTGAAGCTTTCTTT	CATSDLIPGRDVAEAFF
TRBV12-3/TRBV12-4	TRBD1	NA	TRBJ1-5	TGTGCCAGTGGACAGGGCAACAATCAGCCCCAGCATTTT	CASGQGNNQPQHF
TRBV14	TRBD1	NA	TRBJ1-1	TGTGCCAGCAGCCAAGTTGAGCCCCCTCCGGACAGGACGATACCCGTACAAACGTTGGCTTTCTTT	CASSQVEPPPDRTIPVQTLAFF
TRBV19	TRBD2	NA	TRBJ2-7	TGTGCCAGTAGCCCACTACTAGCGGGAGGGAGGGAGTCCTACGAGCAGTACTTC	CASSPLLAGGRESYEQYF
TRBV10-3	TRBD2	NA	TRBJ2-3	TGTGCCATCAGATTGGGCGGGGGTTCAGCAGATACGCAGTATTTT	CAIRLGGGSADTQYF
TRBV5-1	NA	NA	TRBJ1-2	TGCGCCAGCAGCCGGGAGGGACGGAACTATGGCTACACCTTC	CASSREGRNYGYTF
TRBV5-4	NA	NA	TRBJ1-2	TGTGCCAGCAGCTTAATAGGCAGTCGCGGTTATGGCTACACCTTC	CASSLIGSRGYGYTF
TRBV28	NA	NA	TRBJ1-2	TGTGCCAGCAGTCGACCTACAGGGAGTAGCTTTGGCTACACCTTC	CASSRPTGSSFGYTF